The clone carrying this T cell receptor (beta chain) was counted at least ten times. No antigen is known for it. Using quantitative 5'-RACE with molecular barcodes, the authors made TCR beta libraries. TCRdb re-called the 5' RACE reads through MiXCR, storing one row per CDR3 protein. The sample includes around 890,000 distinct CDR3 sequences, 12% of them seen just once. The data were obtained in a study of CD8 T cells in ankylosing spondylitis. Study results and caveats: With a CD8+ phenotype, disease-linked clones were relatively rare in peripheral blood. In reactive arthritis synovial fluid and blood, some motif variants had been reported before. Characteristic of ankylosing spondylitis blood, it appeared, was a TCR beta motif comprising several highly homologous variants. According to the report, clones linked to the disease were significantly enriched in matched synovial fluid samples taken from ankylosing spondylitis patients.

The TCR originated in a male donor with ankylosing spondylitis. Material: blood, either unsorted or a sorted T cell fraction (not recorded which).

The CDR3: CASSLNSGETQYF. DNA for the CDR3: TGTGCCAGCAGCTTAAACTCAGGGGAGACCCAGTACTTC. The chain joins TRBV7-2 to TRBJ2-5, with D perhaps matching TRBD1 (5 bases). Deletions cut 2 bases from V and 5 bases from J, with 9 bases between. This CDR3 has 13 amino acids. Germline V gene lookup returns CDR1 SGHTA and CDR2 FQGNSA. The entire variable domain, with the rest obtained from reference TRBV7-2 and TRBJ2-5, is as follows: GAGVSQSPSNKVTEKGKDVELRCDPISGHTALYWYRQSLGQGLEFLIYFQGNSAPDKSGLPSDRFSAERTGGSVSTLTIQRTQQEDSAVYLCASSLNSGETQYFGPGTRLLVL.